The 17 T cell receptor beta chains below all came from one sample that was sequenced in a study of OX40 agonist ivuxolimab in advanced cancers. The data were produced by immunoSEQ multiplex PCR, yet TCRdb's version contains in-frame clones alone and is incomplete. The table has 20,000 to 25,000 clones, about 80% seen once; the top ten hold approximately 31%. The input for sequencing was CD4+ or CD8+ T cells sorted from blood, taken in a trial of the OX40 agonist ivuxolimab. These receptors were taken from an adult with an advanced solid tumor such as melanoma, head and neck, liver or kidney cancer.

V is TRBV27 and J is TRBJ1-1; possible D gene TRBD1, 5 bases. Deletions cut 6 bases from V and 0 bases from J, with 8 bases between. The CDR3 consists of 13 residues. Germline CDR1 MNHEY, CDR2 SMNVEV (reference sequence). CDR3 sequence: CASSRQLNTEAFF. The CDR3 nucleotides are TGTGCCAGCAGCAGACAGTTGAACACTGAAGCTTTCTTT.

The chain carries TRBV6-5 and TRBJ1-1; the match to TRBD1 covers 8 bases. This CDR3 is 15 amino acids long. J lost 1 base, V lost 6 bases, and 7 bases had no gene match. Germline V CDR1 and CDR2: MNHEY, SVGAGI. DNA for the CDR3: TGTGCCAGCAGAACAGACAGGGGTCCGAACACTGAAGCTTTCTTT. Translating it yields CASRTDRGPNTEAFF.

CDR3 protein: CASSPSGVGETQYF. The CDR3 region has the DNA TGTGCCAGCAGCCCCAGTGGGGTCGGTGAGACCCAGTACTTC. The rearrangement links TRBV7-9 to TRBJ2-5; D gene ambiguous. Germline assignment: CDR1 SEHNR and CDR2 FQNEAQ (reference sequence). Trimming pared 5 bases from V and 5 bases from J, leaving 15 bases between. The CDR3 consists of 14 residues.

This chain connects TRBV5-5 to TRBJ2-3; TRBD2 aligns across 7 bases. V was clipped by 2 bases and J by 3 bases; unmatched bases: 9. CDR1 and CDR2 (germline): SGHKS, YYEKEE (reference sequence). The CDR3 loop spans 16 amino acids. The CDR3 is CASSLGAGVVTDTQYF. The DNA for the CDR3 is TGTGCCAGCAGCTTAGGGGCGGGAGTGGTTACAGATACGCAGTATTTT.

The V gene is TRBV19, the J gene TRBJ1-1; D call uncertain. The germline V and J ends were trimmed by 8 bases and 1 base, with 8 bases remaining between them. Germline V gene lookup returns CDR1 LNHDA and CDR2 SQIVND (reference sequence). The CDR3 has 12 residues. The CDR3 coding sequence is TGTGCCAGTGGGAACGGGAACACTGAAGCTTTCTTT. Its protein is CASGNGNTEAFF.

The chain joins TRBV4-1 to TRBJ2-1; 8 positions match TRBD2. This CDR3 contains 13 residues. Germline CDR1 and CDR2: MGHRA and YSYEKL. V dropped 2 bases and J dropped 10; count of bases not matched to a gene: 4. CDR3 DNA sequence: TGCGCCAGCAGCCAAAATAGCGGGAAGGAGCAGTTCTTC. Translating gives CASSQNSGKEQFF.

V and J are TRBV5-4 and TRBJ2-1, with TRBD2 identical over 7 bases. Germline-derived CDR1 and CDR2 are SGHNT and YYREEE (reference sequence). This CDR3 has 16 amino acids. V lost 4 bases to trimming and J lost 5 bases; unmatched junction nucleotides: 12. CDR3 coding DNA: TGTGCCAGCAGCGGTCCCGGGGGGATAAACCACAATGAGCAGTTCTTC. This gives the protein CASSGPGGINHNEQFF. Complete variable domain (other parts from reference TRBV5-4 and TRBJ2-1): ETGVTQSPTHLIKTRGQQVTLRCSSQSGHNTVSWYQQALGQGPQFIFQYYREEENGRGNFPPRFSGLQFPNYSSELNVNALELDDSALYLCASSGPGGINHNEQFFGPGTRLTVL.

The chain combines TRBV29-1 with TRBJ2-7; 15 bases line up with TRBD2. Trimming took 7 bases from V and 3 from J; bases not matched to a gene: 4. The V gene's germline CDR1 is SQVTM and CDR2 ANQGSEA. The CDR3 spans 14 residues. CDR3 nucleotide sequence: TGCAGCGCCGGACTAGCGGGAGGGCTCTACGAGCAGTACTTC. It is translated as CSAGLAGGLYEQYF.

The chain uses TRBV2 and TRBJ2-7; D not resolved. The CDR3 is made up of 12 amino acids. Germline values: CDR1 SNHLY, CDR2 FYNNEI. CDR3 nucleotide sequence: TGTGCGTCTGGCGGAAGGCCCTACGAGCAGTACTTC. Residues: CASGGRPYEQYF.

The chain combines TRBV30 with TRBJ2-7; D gene uncertain. Trimming removed 2 bases at V and 0 bases at J, with 5 bases between. Germline V lookup: CDR1 GTSNPN, CDR2 SVGIG (reference sequence). The CDR3 is made up of 12 amino acids. CDR3 in amino acids: CAWSRLSYEQYF. In DNA form, the CDR3 reads TGTGCCTGGAGTCGACTCTCCTACGAGCAGTACTTC.

The chain recombines TRBV15 with TRBJ2-1; 7 nucleotides line up with TRBD1. Germline-derived CDR1 and CDR2 are LNHNV and YYDKDF (reference sequence). CDR3 size: 17 residues. V was pared by 5 bases and J by 8 bases, with 18 bases of the junction left unmatched. This CDR3 is CATSPTGQLGLGDEQFF. The CDR3 bases are TGTGCCACCAGCCCTACGGGACAGCTGGGCCTTGGCGATGAGCAGTTCTTC.

This chain joins TRBV5-6 and TRBJ2-2; D may match TRBD1 or TRBD2 (6 bases each). The V gene lost 1 base and the J gene lost 4 bases, with 14 bases spanning the gap. Germline V gene sequence: CDR1 SGHDT, CDR2 YYEEEE. The CDR3 totals 16 residues. CDR3 sequence: CASSLLGGSFTGELFF. The CDR3 DNA is TGTGCCAGCAGCTTGTTAGGGGGGTCGTTCACCGGGGAGCTGTTTTTT.

The V call is TRBV6-5, the J call TRBJ2-1, with 9 bases fitting TRBD1. Germline V gene lookup returns CDR1 MNHEY and CDR2 SVGAGI. V was clipped by 6 bases and J by 7 bases; unmatched bases: 10. The CDR3 consists of 15 residues. CDR3 coding DNA: TGTGCCAGCAGCTCAACAGGGGGCTTTGGGAATGAGCAGTTCTTC. Amino acids: CASSSTGGFGNEQFF.

The rearrangement links TRBV7-3 to TRBJ2-1; 7 nucleotides match TRBD2. CDR1 and CDR2 from the germline V gene are SGHTA and FQGTGA. The CDR3 sequence is 14 residues long. With V trimmed by 8 bases and J by 5 bases, 9 bases remained unmatched. CDR3 amino acids: CASCGGRVHNEQFF. The CDR3 nucleotides read TGTGCCAGCTGCGGCGGGAGAGTTCACAATGAGCAGTTCTTC. Full variable domain (missing parts from reference TRBV7-3 and TRBJ2-1): GAGVSQTPSNKVTEKGKYVELRCDPISGHTALYWYRQSLGQGPEFLIYFQGTGAADDSGLPNDRFFAVRPEGSVSTLKIQRTERGDSAVYLCASCGGRVHNEQFFGPGTRLTVL.

The V call is TRBV27, the J call TRBJ2-1, with TRBD1 matching 8 bases. Germline V lookup: CDR1 MNHEY, CDR2 SMNVEV (reference sequence). The CDR3 has 15 amino acids. V trimming: 2 bases; J trimming: 5 bases; junction bases outside the gene matches: 5. This chain's CDR3 is CASSLTDRVNNEQFF. The CDR3 nucleotides are TGTGCCAGCAGTTTAACGGACAGGGTAAACAATGAGCAGTTCTTC.

The chain is built from TRBV2 and TRBJ2-1, with 11 nucleotides matching TRBD2. The CDR3 consists of 15 residues. V lost 5 bases, J lost 9 bases, and 9 bases stayed unmatched. CDR1 is SNHLY and CDR2 is FYNNEI in the germline V gene. The CDR3 DNA sequence: TGTGCCAGCAGTCCCGCTAGCGGGAGGCTATCTGAGCAGTTCTTC. This codes for CASSPASGRLSEQFF. The complete variable domain, with remaining parts taken from reference TRBV2 and TRBJ2-1, reads EPEVTQTPSHQVTQMGQEVILRCVPISNHLYFYWYRQILGQKVEFLVSFYNNEISEKSEIFDDQFSVERPDGSNFTLKIRSTKLEDSAMYFCASSPASGRLSEQFFGPGTRLTVL.

The chain couples TRBV30 to TRBJ1-1, with D unclear. CDR3 size: 11 residues. Germline V lookup: CDR1 GTSNPN, CDR2 SVGIG (reference sequence). V was cut by 3 bases and J by 7 bases, with 9 bases left in between. The CDR3 nucleotides read TGTGCCTGGAGCGGCGGGGTTGAAGCTTTCTTT. This codes for CAWSGGVEAFF.